Given below is one TCR beta chain in context. Its antigen remains unknown. Time point defined: pre-treatment baseline. Sampling occurred pretreatment (T0) and at week 3 (W3), after cycle one of checkpoint blockade. This record belongs to a study of blood T cell dynamics during melanoma immunotherapy. Across the whole study: Patients with metastatic melanoma got pembrolizumab or nivolumab-ipilimumab as first-line care. Findings and caveats of the study: PBMC repertoires of eventual disease-control patients split at W3 into clonality or diversity gains.

The assay was immunoSEQ multiplex PCR, and TCRdb's table has in-frame clones only and misses some. The sample contains 4,000 to 4,500 clones, 80% to 85% of which appear only once. The length of the CDR3 is 18 residues. Trimming pared 7 bases from V and 1 base from J, leaving 22 bases between. Germline CDR1 and CDR2: LNHDA and SQIVND (reference sequence). The specimen comprised blood, sampled from a patient treated with checkpoint blockade. The sequence came from a human donor with melanoma. V is TRBV19 and J is TRBJ1-4; D perhaps matches TRBD1 (5 bases). In DNA, the CDR3 is TGTGCCAGTACCACTCGACCGAGGGACTTAGGAACTAATGAAAAACTGTTTTTT. This gives the protein CASTTRPRDLGTNEKLFF.